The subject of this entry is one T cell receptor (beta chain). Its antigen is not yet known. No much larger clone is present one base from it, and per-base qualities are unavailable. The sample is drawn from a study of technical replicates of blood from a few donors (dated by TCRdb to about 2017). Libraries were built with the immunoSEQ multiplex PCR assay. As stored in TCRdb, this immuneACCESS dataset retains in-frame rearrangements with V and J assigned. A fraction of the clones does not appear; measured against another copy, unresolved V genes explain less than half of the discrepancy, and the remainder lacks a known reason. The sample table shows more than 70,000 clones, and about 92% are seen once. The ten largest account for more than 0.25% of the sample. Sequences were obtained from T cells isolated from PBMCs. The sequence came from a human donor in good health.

The CDR3 protein sequence reads: CASSSTSGNNEQFF. At the DNA level, the sequence is TGCGCCAGCAGCTCGACTAGCGGGAACAATGAGCAGTTCTTC. The V and J genes are TRBV5-1 and TRBJ2-1; TRBD2 matches 11 bases in the middle. The CDR3 has 14 amino acids, counting the end cysteine and phenylalanine. CDR3 DNA only is kept here, 42 bases in frame from base 1. For this chain, trimming is 3 bases at the V end and 5 bases at the J end, and the number of junction bases without a gene match is 1. From a lookup of the germline V gene, CDR1 and CDR2 are SGHRS and YFSETQ.